There are many counts of the clone carrying this T cell receptor beta chain. Its antigen remains unknown. This beta chain turned up in a library designed for alpha chains; as an off-target read, its abundance says little. These data are taken from a study of spatial heterogeneity in lung cancer. Overall study findings and caveats: Counts for ubiquitous and regional expanded TCRs went along with ubiquitous and regional nonsynonymous mutations, respectively. Mutation counts in tumors were tracked by counts of expanded intratumoral alpha and beta TCRs.

Time point denoted: sample taken at primary tumor resection. Using its own MiXCR run on the 5' RACE reads, TCRdb lists one record per CDR3 protein. The sample shows around 5,100 distinct CDR3 sequences, under 5% of them seen only once. The germline V gene has CDR1 SGHRS and CDR2 YFSETQ. Trimming shortened V by 7 bases and J by 8 bases, and 13 bases separated the two germline ends. CDR3 length: 12 amino acids. This chain links TRBV5-1 with TRBJ2-1; D is ambiguous. The TCR was taken from a male donor with early-stage non-small cell lung cancer. Specimen: lung tumor tissue, collected at surgery. Here the CDR3 reads CASWSFQDEQFF. CDR3 DNA sequence: TGCGCCAGCTGGTCATTCCAAGATGAGCAGTTCTTC. Supplemented by reference TRBV5-1 and TRBJ2-1, the full variable domain reads KAGVTQTPRYLIKTRGQQVTLSCSPISGHRSVSWYQQTPGQGLQFLFEYFSETQRNKGNFPGRFSGRQFSNSRSEMNVSTLELGDSALYLCASWSFQDEQFFGPGTRLTVL.